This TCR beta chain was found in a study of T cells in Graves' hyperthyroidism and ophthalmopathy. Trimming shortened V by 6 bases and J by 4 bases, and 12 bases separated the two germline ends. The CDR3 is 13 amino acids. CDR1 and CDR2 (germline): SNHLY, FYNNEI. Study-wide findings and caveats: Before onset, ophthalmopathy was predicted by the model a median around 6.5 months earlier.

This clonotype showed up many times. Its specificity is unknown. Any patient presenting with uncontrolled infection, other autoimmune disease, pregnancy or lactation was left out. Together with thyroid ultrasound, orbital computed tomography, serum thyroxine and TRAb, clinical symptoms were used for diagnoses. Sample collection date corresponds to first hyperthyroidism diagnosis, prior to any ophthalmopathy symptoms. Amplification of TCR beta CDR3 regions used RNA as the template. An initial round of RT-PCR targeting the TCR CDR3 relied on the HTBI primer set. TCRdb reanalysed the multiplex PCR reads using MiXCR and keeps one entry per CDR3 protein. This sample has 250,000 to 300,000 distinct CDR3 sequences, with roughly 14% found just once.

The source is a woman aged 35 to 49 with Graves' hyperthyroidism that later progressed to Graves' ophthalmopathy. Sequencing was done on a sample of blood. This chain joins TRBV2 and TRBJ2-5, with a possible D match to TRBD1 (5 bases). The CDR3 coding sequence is TGTGCCAGCAGGGGCAGGGTGGGAGAGACCCAGTACTTC. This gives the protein CASRGRVGETQYF.